This T cell receptor (beta chain) emerged from a study of molecular identifiers for immune sequencing clone quantification. About the study: Sequencing covered four of five parts into which replicate RNA from approximately 22,000 or 94,000 naive CD8 cells was split.

Germline CDR1 is SQVTM and CDR2 is ANQGSEA. Trimming took off 1 base at V and 7 bases at J, with 12 bases between the two ends. The CDR3 is 13 amino acids. Bulk libraries came from a prior protocol with listed TCR primers. From the PCR reads, TCRdb called clonotypes with MiXCR, one entry per CDR3 protein. The sample carries roughly 630,000 distinct CDR3 sequences, about 25% recorded once. Every naive CD8 library was made from between roughly 17,000 and 1,000,000 sorted cells with 10%, 30% or 50% RNA. In this sample, this clonotype turned up many times. Its antigen is currently unknown. The study's findings and limits: Clones above 20 RNA copies contained over 97% of effector molecules but under 1% of naive ones.

What was sequenced was naive CD8+ T cells from blood, with Jurkat cell RNA spiked in. Stated subset: FACS-sorted CD8+CD4-CCR7+CD45RA+ naive T cells. This chain joins TRBV29-1 and TRBJ2-3; D not resolved. The TCR comes from a human donor in good health. Some libraries in this study had Jurkat cell RNA spiked in. For the CDR3, the DNA is TGCAGCGTTGAAGGGACCGTCGCTAATACGCAGTATTTT. Residues: CSVEGTVANTQYF.